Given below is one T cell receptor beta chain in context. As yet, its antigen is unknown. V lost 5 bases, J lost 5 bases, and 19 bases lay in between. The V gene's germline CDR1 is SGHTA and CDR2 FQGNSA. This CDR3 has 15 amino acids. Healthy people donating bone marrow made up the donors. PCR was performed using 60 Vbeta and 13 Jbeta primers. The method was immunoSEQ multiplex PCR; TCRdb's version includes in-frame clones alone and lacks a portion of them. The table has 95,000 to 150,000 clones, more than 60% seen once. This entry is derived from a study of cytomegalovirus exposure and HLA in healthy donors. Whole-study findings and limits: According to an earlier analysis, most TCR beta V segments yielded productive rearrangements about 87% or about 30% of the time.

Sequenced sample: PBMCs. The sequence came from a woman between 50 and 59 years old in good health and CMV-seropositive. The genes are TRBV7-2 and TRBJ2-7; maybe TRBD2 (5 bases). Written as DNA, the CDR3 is TGTGCCAGCAGCCCTTTCCCGCGGGCCCGGGACGAGCAGTACTTC. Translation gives CASSPFPRARDEQYF.